Following are 10 T cell receptor beta chains from one sample sequenced in a study of blood T cell repertoires in COVID-19. TCRdb keeps only in-frame clones here, not all; method: immunoSEQ multiplex PCR. The sample consists of around 130,000 clones, roughly 83% of them appearing once. Material: peripheral blood. These receptors were collected from a woman aged 50 to 60 with acute or convalescent COVID-19.

This clone is a singleton in its sample. The chain recombines TRBV24-1 with TRBJ2-1, with TRBD2 matching 9 bases. The germline V gene has CDR1 KGHDR and CDR2 SFDVKD. This CDR3 is 17 amino acids long. The V and J ends lost 2 bases and 6 bases, in that order; junction bases with no gene match: 10. DNA of the CDR3: TGTGCCACCAGTGATTCAATTCCCCTAGCGGGGTTCAATGAGCAGTTCTTC. Residues: CATSDSIPLAGFNEQFF.

This clone came up a few times. V and J are TRBV28 and TRBJ1-2, with 9 bases fitting TRBD1. This CDR3 is 15 amino acids long. V trimming: 8 bases; J trimming: 5 bases; junction bases outside the gene matches: 12. The germline gives CDR1 MDHEN, CDR2 SYDVKM. The CDR3, as DNA: TGTGCCAGCGGACGGACAGGGGCAAGATTTTATGGCTACACCTTC. This sequence encodes CASGRTGARFYGYTF.

As DNA, the CDR3 is TGTGCCAGCAGATCCCCGGGACAGGGTTCTATAGAGCAGTTCTTC. This gives the protein CASRSPGQGSIEQFF. V gene TRBV27 combines with J gene TRBJ2-1; 9 nucleotides match TRBD1. Germline V gives CDR1 MNHEY, CDR2 SMNVEV (reference sequence). V dropped 6 bases and J dropped 10; count of bases not matched to a gene: 13. This CDR3 has 15 amino acids.

This clone was seen ten or more times. The CDR3 spells CASSQNDRYGQPQHF. The CDR3 DNA reads TGCGCCAGCAGCCAAAATGACAGGTACGGTCAGCCCCAGCATTTT. J is TRBJ1-5 and V is TRBV4-1; possibly TRBD1 for D (6 bases). CDR1 is MGHRA and CDR2 is YSYEKL in the germline V gene. V was shortened by 2 bases and J by 6 bases, with 14 bases between the two germline ends. The CDR3 covers 15 residues.

The chain links TRBV12-3 or TRBV12-4 to TRBJ1-2; possible D gene TRBD1, 5 bases. Trimming removed 3 bases from V and 7 bases from J, with 12 bases in between. The CDR3 is 13 amino acids. The CDR3 bases are TGTGCCAGCAGTTTGAGGCAGGGAAGTGGCTACACCTTC. Translating it yields CASSLRQGSGYTF.

This chain links TRBV10-3 with TRBJ1-4; 9 positions agree with TRBD1. The CDR3 sequence is 13 residues long. Trimming took 2 bases from V and 10 from J; bases not matched to a gene: 2. CDR1 ENHRY and CDR2 SYGVKD come from the germline V gene. The CDR3: CAISEGTGLKLFF. CDR3 nucleotide sequence: TGTGCCATCAGTGAGGGGACAGGGTTAAAACTGTTTTTT.

This clone turned up a few times. The chain combines TRBV6-5 with TRBJ1-6; D is perhaps TRBD1 (5 bases). Germline CDR1 reads MNHEY; CDR2 reads SVGAGI. This CDR3 contains 13 residues. The ends were cut back, 6 bases at V and 7 bases at J, with 10 bases in the middle. The CDR3 here is CASRETANSPLHF. CDR3 coding DNA: TGTGCCAGCAGAGAGACAGCGAATTCACCCCTCCACTTT.

The chain uses TRBV19 and TRBJ1-1; no reliable D call. V dropped 6 bases and J dropped 0 bases, with 8 bases sitting between them. The CDR3 extends over 13 amino acids. Looked up from germline, CDR1 is LNHDA and CDR2 is SQIVND (reference sequence). The CDR3 DNA is TGTGCCAGTAGCCACGGGATGAACACTGAAGCTTTCTTT. Residues: CASSHGMNTEAFF.

The chain carries TRBV15 and TRBJ2-7; TRBD1 might be the D (5 bases). The length of the CDR3 is 14 residues. The V gene's germline CDR1 is LNHNV and CDR2 YYDKDF (reference sequence). V was pared by 0 bases and J by 2 bases, with 8 bases between. CDR3 sequence reads: CATSRDRGTYEQYF. In DNA, the CDR3 is TGTGCCACCAGCAGAGATAGGGGAACCTACGAGCAGTACTTC.

CDR3 nucleotide sequence: TGTGCCACCAGCCTACCTGCCAGGGGAATTATGAACACTGAAGCTTTCTTT. Protein: CATSLPARGIMNTEAFF. The rearrangement joins TRBV15 to TRBJ1-1, with D maybe TRBD1 (6 bases). There are 17 residues in the CDR3. Germline V gene data show CDR1 as LNHNV and CDR2 as YYDKDF (reference sequence). V lost 5 bases to trimming and J lost 0 bases, with 19 bases between them.